These 17 T cell receptor beta chains share one sample of origin, sequenced in a study of T-cell memory formation after mild COVID-19. Via MiXCR, TCRdb re-called the 5' RACE reads, giving one row per CDR3 protein. The sample records about 340,000 distinct CDR3 sequences, roughly 20% being singletons. The sequenced material came from PBMCs or a T cell subset sorted from them (not recorded which). Source of these receptors: a man aged 18 to 29 who had mild COVID-19 (a few samples of this study predate the infection). Cell type and time point are not known.

The chain is built from TRBV19 and TRBJ2-5; 8 bases align to TRBD2. Germline CDR1 reads LNHDA; CDR2 reads SQIVND (reference sequence). The CDR3 loop spans 16 amino acids. J gave up 3 bases and V 7 bases, and 13 bases lay outside the gene matches. The CDR3: CASIGSPAGGEETQYF. The CDR3 nucleotides are TGTGCCAGTATTGGCAGCCCGGCGGGGGGAGAAGAGACCCAGTACTTC.

V usage is TRBV7-8 and J usage is TRBJ2-3, with TRBD1 matching over 7 bases. Trimming removed 1 base from V and 5 bases from J; junction bases left unmatched: 9. The germline V gene has CDR1 SGHVS and CDR2 FQNEAQ. This CDR3 is 16 amino acids long. This CDR3 reads CASSLEQGLPVDTQYF. CDR3 coding DNA: TGTGCCAGCAGCTTAGAACAGGGGCTCCCTGTAGATACGCAGTATTTT.

This clonotype has at least ten counts. The chain is built from TRBV4-3 and TRBJ1-2, with D unclear. This CDR3 is built from 14 residues. With 0 bases removed from V and 4 bases from J, the gap between germline ends came to 9 bases. Germline-derived CDR1 and CDR2 are LGHNA and YSLEER. This CDR3 is CASSQDPGSYGYTF. CDR3 DNA sequence: TGCGCCAGCAGCCAAGATCCCGGTAGCTATGGCTACACCTTC.

This clonotype was observed a handful of times. V and J are TRBV7-3 and TRBJ2-2; 7 bases are a match to TRBD2. After removal of 5 bases from V and 4 bases from J, the junction contained 10 bases not matched to a gene. The CDR3 is 16 residues long. Looked up from germline, CDR1 is SGHTA and CDR2 is FQGTGA. CDR3 sequence reads: CASSPSLGGFTGELFF. Here the CDR3 DNA reads TGTGCCAGCAGCCCCTCACTGGGGGGGTTCACCGGGGAGCTGTTTTTT.

The V and J genes are TRBV29-1 and TRBJ2-5; perhaps D is TRBD1 or TRBD2 (5 bases each). V dropped 5 bases and J dropped 5 bases, with 9 bases sitting between them. This CDR3 has 11 residues. From germline, CDR1 is SQVTM and CDR2 ANQGSEA. The CDR3 nucleotides read TGCAGCGTTAGGGGCGGGGAGACCCAGTACTTC. This translates into CSVRGGETQYF.

A few counts support this clonotype. This chain links TRBV9 with TRBJ2-6; 7 positions match TRBD2. V lost 0 bases and J lost 2; bases outside the gene matches: 2. Germline loops: CDR1 SGDLS, CDR2 YYNGEE. CDR3 size: 16 residues. The CDR3: CASSVGEGTGANVLTF. The DNA for the CDR3 is TGTGCCAGCAGCGTAGGGGAGGGCACTGGGGCCAACGTCCTGACTTTC.

This clonotype was detected once. The chain uses TRBV4-2 and TRBJ2-1; the match to TRBD2 covers 8 bases. The CDR3 consists of 15 residues. Germline lookup yields CDR1 LGHNA and CDR2 YNFKEQ. V was pared by 7 bases and J by 7 bases, with 12 bases of the junction left unmatched. CDR3 sequence: CASTGGGLARNEQFF. CDR3 DNA: TGTGCCAGCACCGGGGGGGGCCTAGCAAGGAATGAGCAGTTCTTC.

The rearrangement uses TRBV6-5 and TRBJ1-1, with unresolved D. The CDR3 has 15 amino acids. The V end was cut by 0 bases, the J end by 0 bases, with 8 bases between. Germline assignment: CDR1 MNHEY and CDR2 SVGAGI. The CDR3 DNA sequence: TGTGCCAGCAGTTACTCCGTCGGCTTGAACACTGAAGCTTTCTTT. It translates to CASSYSVGLNTEAFF.

This clonotype was counted between two and nine times. The chain is built from TRBV7-8 and TRBJ1-3; perhaps TRBD1 as D (5 bases). CDR3 size: 12 residues. Germline lookup yields CDR1 SGHVS and CDR2 FQNEAQ. Trimming left V 3 bases short and J 8 bases short, with 8 bases between. As DNA, the CDR3 is TGTGCCAGCAGCTTTGCCAGGGACACCATATATTTT. It encodes CASSFARDTIYF. Together with reference TRBV7-8 and TRBJ1-3, the CDR3 gives the full variable domain: GAGVSQSPRYKVAKRGQDVALRCDPISGHVSLFWYQQALGQGPEFLTYFQNEAQLDKSGLPSDRFFAERPEGSVSTLKIQRTQQEDSAVYLCASSFARDTIYFGEGSWLTVV.

This clonotype was counted a few times. V usage is TRBV5-1 and J usage is TRBJ2-7; D is unclear. V was shortened by 0 bases and J by 2 bases, with 9 bases between the two germline ends. This CDR3 is built from 14 residues. CDR1 and CDR2 from the germline V gene are SGHRS and YFSETQ. The CDR3 here is CASSLGTGPYEQYV. In DNA, the CDR3 is TGCGCCAGCAGCTTGGGCACCGGGCCCTACGAGCAGTACGTC.

The table lists this clonotype with a few counts. The chain links TRBV28 to TRBJ1-1, with unresolved D. CDR1 and CDR2 (germline): MDHEN, SYDVKM. The V end was cut by 5 bases, the J end by 0 bases, with 7 bases between. The CDR3 is 13 residues long. CDR3 sequence: CASSILMNTEAFF. As DNA, the CDR3 is TGTGCCAGCAGTATCTTGATGAACACTGAAGCTTTCTTT.

This rearrangement joins TRBV7-2 to TRBJ2-2, with D unresolved. The CDR3 is 15 residues long. V gave up 4 bases and J gave up 2 bases, with 11 bases separating them. Germline V gives CDR1 SGHTA, CDR2 FQGNSA. CDR3 nucleotides: TGTGCCAGCAGCTCGAGACCTGTAAACACCGGGGAGCTGTTTTTT. This sequence encodes CASSSRPVNTGELFF.

This chain connects TRBV5-1 to TRBJ2-3, with 8 bases fitting TRBD2. The germline CDR1 and CDR2 sequences are SGHRS and YFSETQ. CDR3 length: 15 residues. Trimming at V came to 3 bases and at J to 0 bases, leaving 3 bases not matched to a gene. CDR3 DNA: TGCGCCAGCAGCTCACGGGGGGGAAGCACAGATACGCAGTATTTT. Amino acids: CASSSRGGSTDTQYF.

The chain couples TRBV29-1 to TRBJ2-7, with D possibly matching TRBD1 (6 bases). The V gene's germline CDR1 is SQVTM and CDR2 ANQGSEA. The germline V and J ends were trimmed by 6 bases and 2 bases, with 11 bases remaining between them. The CDR3 spans 12 residues. The chain's CDR3 is CSVRGQTYEQYF. The CDR3 region has the DNA TGCAGCGTCCGCGGACAGACCTACGAGCAGTACTTC.

The chain combines TRBV4-1 with TRBJ1-2; a weak D match, TRBD1 (5 bases). Germline-derived CDR1 and CDR2 are MGHRA and YSYEKL. The CDR3 has 16 residues. Deletions cut 1 base from V and 4 bases from J, with 16 bases between. The DNA of the CDR3 is TGCGCCAGCAGCCAAGCCGGGCCCTTCGGGGGCTATGGCTACACCTTC. Residues: CASSQAGPFGGYGYTF.

The J gene is TRBJ2-2, the V gene TRBV2; 8 bases map to TRBD1. V shed 1 base and J 2 bases; nucleotides not matched to a gene: 6. The CDR3 has 17 amino acids. Germline values: CDR1 SNHLY, CDR2 FYNNEI. CDR3 residues: CASSEVWTGLNTGELFF. DNA of the CDR3: TGTGCCAGCAGTGAAGTTTGGACAGGGCTTAACACCGGGGAGCTGTTTTTT.

This clonotype was detected a few times. The chain has TRBV4-1 and TRBJ2-6, with a weak D call TRBD2 (6 bases). The CDR3 is 17 amino acids. Trimming took off 4 bases at V and 0 bases at J, with 13 bases between the two ends. Germline lookup yields CDR1 MGHRA and CDR2 YSYEKL. CDR3 nucleotides: TGCGCCAGCAGCCGAGACCGGGGGAGCTCTGGGGCCAACGTCCTGACTTTC. It specifies CASSRDRGSSGANVLTF.